This T cell receptor (beta chain) emerged from a study of blood T cells in healthy people across ages (dated by TCRdb to the mid-2010s). For context, the study as a whole: Template switching captured roughly one uniquely barcoded TCR beta cDNA molecule per two T cells in model experiments. Using deep sequencing normalized with unique cDNA molecular identifiers, the study measured how TCR beta repertoire diversity changes with age. The donors were split into four age groups: young (average about 15 years), middle-aged (39), aged (over 55) and long-lived (about 82). Donors of different ages were randomly distributed across sequencing lanes to avoid experimental bias. Two additional independent replicas of 1 million unique cDNA reads from the same blood draw were analyzed for two donors (one aged 18 to 30 and one aged 80 or older). The paper as a whole reports these results and caveats: There was a strong correlation between observed TCR beta diversity and the percentage of naive T cells measured by flow cytometry. The CMV infection status of donors was not known, potentially confounding age-related changes in expanded clonotypes. Since profiling was done on bulk unsorted PBMCs, naive and antigen-experienced compartments could not be conclusively compared. Estimates of total diversity based on one million sequenced T cells were regarded as lower bounds and as underestimates. The long-lived group showed more naive CD4+ T cells, fewer expanded clones and increased TCR diversity than the aged group, suggesting age selection. As age increased, observed TCR beta diversity per million T cells dropped in a roughly linear way, and a significant reduction was already evident by age 40.

The germline V gene (reference sequence) sets CDR1 to DFQATT and CDR2 to SNEGSKA. From the cysteine through the phenylalanine, the CDR3 covers 14 amino acids. Only CDR3 DNA remains: 42 bases, in frame from the first base. Donors were a few dozen systemically healthy Caucasian individuals from Russia aged 6 to 90 years. Ten milliliters of peripheral blood were drawn from each donor into EDTA-treated Vacutainer tubes. Ficoll-Paque density-gradient centrifugation was used to isolate PBMCs, with at least 6.5 million per sample. Trizol reagent was used to extract total RNA from PBMCs, with at least 5.5 micrograms per sample. The percentages of naive CD45RAhigh/CD27high T cells were determined by flow cytometry on a PBMC aliquot from every donor. This clonotype was recorded many times. The antigen it recognizes is unknown. No much larger clone exists at a distance of one base, and base qualities are not known.

Libraries were made using 5' RACE. Sequencing took place on an Illumina HiSeq 2500. A second PCR of about 6 to 11 cycles was performed with a sample-barcoded 5' primer and a J-beta primer mix. A unique molecular identifier was introduced onto each TCR beta cDNA molecule by a template-switch 5' adaptor carrying 12 random nucleotides. Each sample yielded at least 2.5 million CDR3-containing paired-end reads. First-strand cDNA was synthesized from all RNA with the Mint cDNA synthesis kit, primed by a TRBC-specific oligonucleotide. Following uracil-DNA glycosylase treatment, all cDNA underwent a first 18-cycle PCR with the universal primers M1SS and BC2_uni_R. On the study's bioinformatics: For normalization, 1 million high-quality reads, each with a distinct molecular identifier, were randomly selected from each sample. Instead of being binned into consensus sequences, reads with shared molecular identifiers were discarded. CDR3 identification, clonotype clustering and error correction used MiTCR with a Q25 quality threshold and the strictest error-elimination algorithm. Lower-bound total TCR beta diversity was estimated with a nonparametric unseen species model using Euler transformation. TCRdb ran its own pipeline on the public reads, namely fastp trimming at Q25 and MiXCR clone calling, and kept in-frame beta chains. Every CDR3 protein is listed once, alongside the most common genes and DNA of its rows. The V and J calls and clone size are TCRdb's, not the authors'. The sample table lists some 1,500,000 distinct CDR3 sequences, around 40% of them with a count of one. Approximately 4% of the sample is in the top ten clones.

This receptor chain uses TRBV20-1 and TRBJ2-1, and 8 junction bases match TRBD1. What was sequenced was blood. The sequence derives from a woman aged 18-29 years in good health. CDR3 reads: CSAPGQGSYNEQFF. The DNA is TGCAGCGCCCCCGGACAGGGCTCCTACAATGAGCAGTTCTTC.